These T cell receptor beta chains were read from a single sample in a study of human T cells and chemical hapten exposure. TCRdb passed the RACE reads through MiXCR, listing each CDR3 protein once. The data contain 50,000 to 65,000 distinct CDR3 sequences, approximately 9.9% of them singletons. Sequences were derived from whole blood, sampled in connection with sensitization to the hapten diphenylcyclopropenone (DPC). All receptors come from a woman aged 40 to 55 with alopecia areata. Some clones in this sample may be carry-over from other donors' samples. Each CDR3 is given with its conserved first and last residue. Each record gives: clone size, D gene, J gene, V gene, CDR3 protein, CDR3 DNA. The D gene is left open where the match is weak. Only some rows state a clone size, as once, few, many or a class for expanded clones.

>many|NA|TRBJ2-2|TRBV7-7
CASSPQANTGELFF
TGTGCCAGCAGCCCCCAGGCGAACACCGGGGAGCTGTTTTTT
>few|NA|TRBJ2-2|TRBV7-6
CASSLVTGRNTGELFF
TGTGCCAGCAGCTTAGTGACGGGCCGGAACACCGGGGAGCTGTTTTTT
>NA|NA|TRBJ2-2|TRBV29-1
CSVRSGTGELFF
TGCAGCGTCCGGTCGGGCACCGGGGAGCTGTTTTTT
>many|NA|TRBJ2-1|TRBV20-1
CSASRGARYNEQFF
TGCAGTGCATCCCGGGGGGCCCGGTACAATGAGCAGTTCTTC
>many|TRBD2|TRBJ2-1|TRBV3-1
CASSPRTSGGANEQFF
TGTGCCAGCAGCCCCCGGACTAGCGGGGGGGCCAATGAGCAGTTCTTC
>few|TRBD1|TRBJ2-1|TRBV6-4
CVSSEKVPGQGHNEQFF
TGTGTCAGCAGTGAAAAGGTGCCGGGACAGGGGCACAATGAGCAGTTCTTC
>many|TRBD1|TRBJ2-2|TRBV25-1
CASSEGQGDAGELFF
TGTGCCAGCAGTGAGGGGCAGGGGGATGCCGGGGAGCTGTTTTTT
>many|NA|TRBJ2-5|TRBV6-2/TRBV6-3
CASSSGQPGETQYF
TGTGCCAGCAGTTCTGGACAGCCGGGAGAGACCCAGTACTTC
>NA|TRBD1|TRBJ1-1|TRBV29-1
CSTGQGGRNTEAFF
TGCAGCACTGGACAGGGAGGCCGGAACACTGAAGCTTTCTTT
>NA|NA|TRBJ2-7|TRBV6-5
CASSYSARGWNEQYF
TGTGCCAGCAGTTACTCGGCTCGGGGGTGGAATGAGCAGTACTTC
>NA|NA|TRBJ1-6|TRBV13
CASSFFQNNSPLHF
TGTGCCAGCAGCTTTTTTCAGAATAATTCACCCCTCCACTTT
>NA|TRBD1|TRBJ1-2|TRBV6-1
CASSLDRAYGYTF
TGTGCCAGCAGTTTGGACAGGGCGTATGGCTACACCTTC
>NA|NA|TRBJ1-1|TRBV9
CASGPGIGLNTEAFF
TGTGCCAGCGGACCCGGAATCGGTCTGAACACTGAAGCTTTCTTT
>few|TRBD1|TRBJ2-7|TRBV7-6
CASSPGTGWYEQYF
TGTGCCAGCAGCCCCGGGACAGGGTGGTACGAGCAGTACTTC
>few|NA|TRBJ2-2|TRBV5-6
CASSLGYGQNTGELFF
TGTGCCAGCAGCTTGGGGTACGGACAAAACACCGGGGAGCTGTTTTTT
>few|NA|TRBJ1-1|TRBV5-4
CASSFVRSTEAFF
TGTGCCAGCAGCTTCGTTAGGAGCACTGAAGCTTTCTTT